The source of this T cell receptor (beta chain) is a study of shared clonotypes between healthy human individuals. Overall study: Researchers assigned three CD4 naive, three CD4 memory, two CD8 naive and one CD8 memory plate to each donor. Notes on the study in general: Only blood samples were collected, and tissue repertoires likely differ. In a handful of donors, about 5% of naive CD4 clonotypes appeared in common. Estimated richness values were generally larger in naive subsets than in memory subsets.

This clone was detected a few times. Antigen: not known. Deletions cut 0 bases from V and 3 bases from J, with 7 bases between. This CDR3 spans 13 amino acids. Germline-derived CDR1 and CDR2 are SGHKS and YYEKEE (reference sequence). Produced via immunoSEQ multiplex PCR; TCRdb's table is partial and in-frame only. Among 550,000 to 850,000 clones, over 65% were seen once, and the ten largest hold 1.5% to 2%. The chain links TRBV5-5 to TRBJ2-7; weak D call: TRBD1 (5 bases). This sequence originates from a woman aged 25 to 39 in good health. Sample: memory CD4+ T cells sorted from blood. Subset specified: CD45RA-negative fraction. CDR3 region: CASSLGTFYEQYF. In nucleotides, the CDR3 is TGTGCCAGCAGCTTGGGGACATTCTACGAGCAGTACTTC.